The next 8 T cell receptor beta chains were all read from a single sample in a study of blood T cell repertoires in COVID-19. Sequenced by immunoSEQ multiplex PCR; TCRdb stores in-frame clones only, minus some. The table includes about 160,000 clones, 82% detected once. The sample consisted of peripheral blood. Receptors were obtained from a woman aged 80 or over with acute or convalescent COVID-19.

The genes are TRBV3-1 (or the pseudogene TRBV3-2) and TRBJ2-2; the D gene is possibly TRBD2 (5 bases). This CDR3 has 15 residues. The V gene lost 5 bases and the J gene lost 3 bases, with 13 bases spanning the gap. Germline CDR1 reads LGHDT; CDR2 reads YNNKEL (reference sequence). The CDR3 loop reads CASSLREGYTGELFF. The CDR3 nucleotides are TGTGCCAGCAGCTTAAGAGAGGGATACACCGGGGAGCTGTTTTTT.

DNA of the CDR3: TGTGCCAGCAGCTTGGTCGCAGGGAACACTGAAGCTTTCTTT. It codes for CASSLVAGNTEAFF. The gene calls are TRBV5-4 and TRBJ1-1; D uncertain. The CDR3 length is 14 residues. Trimming cost V 0 bases and J 1 base, with 7 bases left between them. CDR1 is SGHNT and CDR2 is YYREEE in the germline V gene (reference sequence).

J is TRBJ1-4 and V is TRBV7-8, with TRBD1 as a possible D gene (5 bases). V lost 5 bases to trimming and J lost 3 bases, with 13 bases between them. The CDR3 has 15 residues. Germline V gene data show CDR1 as SGHVS and CDR2 as FQNEAQ. The CDR3 loop is CASSLAEGSNEKLFF. The CDR3 nucleotides are TGTGCCAGCAGCCTTGCGGAGGGGTCTAATGAAAAACTGTTTTTT. Complete variable domain (other parts from reference TRBV7-8 and TRBJ1-4): GAGVSQSPRYKVAKRGQDVALRCDPISGHVSLFWYQQALGQGPEFLTYFQNEAQLDKSGLPSDRFFAERPEGSVSTLKIQRTQQEDSAVYLCASSLAEGSNEKLFFGSGTQLSVL.

With respect to this clone: This specimen includes other DNA sequences encoding the same CDR3. V is TRBV15 and J is TRBJ1-1; TRBD1 agrees at 7 bases. After removal of 2 bases from V and 3 bases from J, the junction contained 6 bases not matched to a gene. The CDR3 totals 15 residues. Germline loops: CDR1 LNHNV, CDR2 YYDKDF (reference sequence). DNA of the CDR3: TGTGCCACCAGCAGACTAAGACAGGGAGACACTGAAGCTTTCTTT. Protein sequence: CATSRLRQGDTEAFF.

This chain links TRBV5-6 with TRBJ1-1, with D maybe TRBD1 (6 bases). Germline CDR1 and CDR2: SGHDT and YYEEEE. V gave up 3 bases and J gave up 7 bases, with 22 bases separating them. The length of the CDR3 is 16 residues. CDR3 region: CASSWQGRSSRGEAFF. As DNA, the CDR3 is TGTGCCAGCAGCTGGCAGGGGCGGTCTTCGAGGGGTGAAGCTTTCTTT.

CDR3 protein: CAIRRGLAWSTDTQYF. The CDR3 DNA reads TGCGCCATCCGAAGGGGGCTAGCGTGGAGCACAGATACGCAGTATTTT. The chain is built from TRBV23-1 and TRBJ2-3; possible D gene TRBD1, 7 bases. TRBV23-1 is designated an ORF whose function remains uncertain. The CDR3 contains 16 residues. V lost 10 bases and J 0 bases, leaving 20 bases between the germline ends.

Concerning this clone itself: The identical CDR3 is also encoded by other nucleotide sequences in the sample. The gene calls are TRBV5-1 and TRBJ2-7, with 9 bases matching TRBD1. This CDR3 comprises 14 residues. Trimming removed 4 bases from V and 3 bases from J; junction bases left unmatched: 5. Germline values: CDR1 SGHRS, CDR2 YFSETQ. The CDR3 DNA is TGCGCCAGCAGCGTGGGACAGGGAGGCTACGAGCAGTACTTC. Translating it yields CASSVGQGGYEQYF.

This clone was counted between two and nine times. This chain uses TRBV30 with TRBJ2-3, with 8 bases fitting TRBD2. CDR1 and CDR2 from the germline V gene are GTSNPN and SVGIG (reference sequence). There are 13 residues in the CDR3. V gave up 5 bases and J gave up 5 bases; unmatched junction bases: 6. The CDR3 DNA sequence: TGTGCCTGGGGCGGGAGGAACGAAGATACGCAGTATTTT. Protein: CAWGGRNEDTQYF.